This TCR beta chain was profiled in a study of control samples from healthy donors and cancer patients. This CDR3 spans 15 amino acids. The V end lost 1 base, the J end lost 1 base, and 10 bases lay between the germline ends. Germline lookup yields CDR1 MDHEN and CDR2 SYDVKM. Measured with immunoSEQ multiplex PCR; TCRdb has only the in-frame clones, and not every one. The sample has under 70,000 clones; roughly nine tenths are singletons. This sequence joins TRBV28 and TRBJ1-1; maybe TRBD1 (5 bases). This clonotype was obtained from a woman aged 45-60 years with colorectal cancer. Sample: PBMCs. This CDR3 is CASSLLGGANTEAFF. CDR3 bases: TGTGCCAGCAGTTTATTGGGCGGGGCGAACACTGAAGCTTTCTTT.